This TCR beta chain came from a study of blood T cell repertoires in COVID-19. Study as a whole: Some COVID-19 samples were acute and others convalescent; all came from the United States, Italy and Spain. The cDNA or gDNA used as material had been derived from T cells, B-cell-depleted T cells, or PBMCs.

CDR3 size: 14 residues. Germline loops: CDR1 LGHDT, CDR2 YNNKEL (reference sequence). Trimming removed 4 bases at V and 6 bases at J, with 16 bases between. How the authors handled the data: Amplifying reference gene primers gave estimates of nucleated cell counts. Only in-frame clones appear in the TCRdb table, and some are missing; sequencing was by immunoSEQ multiplex PCR. V, J and clone size are taken as reported in that table, and D and trimming were inferred from the DNA itself. There are some 160,000 clones in the sample; over 75% occur only once, and around 7% lies in the top ten. The rearrangement joins TRBV3-1 (or the pseudogene TRBV3-2) to TRBJ2-7; tentatively, D is TRBD2 (6 bases). The material sequenced was peripheral blood. The clonotype originates from a man in his 70s with active or convalescent COVID-19. The CDR3 spells CASSRGVSIGEQYF. CDR3 nucleotide sequence: TGTGCCAGCAGCCGGGGGGTTTCGATCGGCGAGCAGTACTTC.